These T cell receptor beta chains were read from a single sample in a study of graft-versus-host responses after intestinal transplantation. Their recognized antigens are unknown. The data were produced by immunoSEQ multiplex PCR, yet TCRdb's version contains in-frame clones alone and is incomplete. The table has more than 80,000 clones, around 90% seen once; the top ten hold approximately 0.33%. The source was unstimulated CD4+ T cells sorted from spleen or lymph node cells, collected before intestinal transplant. These receptors all come from a human donor who received an intestinal transplant. The CDR3 runs from the conserved cysteine through the conserved F or W. Each record gives: J gene, D gene, clone size, V gene, CDR3 DNA, CDR3 protein. A D gene is named only where the DNA matches it firmly. Clone size appears in some rows only: once, few, many, or a class for an expanded clone.

j_call: TRBJ2-5
d_call: .
clone_size: .
v_call: TRBV28
cdr3_nt: TGTGCCAGTGCGGGGAGTGGGGGGATGGAGACCCAGTACTTC
cdr3_aa: CASAGSGGMETQYF

j_call: TRBJ2-1
d_call: TRBD2
clone_size: .
v_call: TRBV5-1
cdr3_nt: TGCGCCAGCAGCTATACTAGCGGGCGAAATGAGCAGTTCTTC
cdr3_aa: CASSYTSGRNEQFF

j_call: TRBJ1-3
d_call: .
clone_size: .
v_call: TRBV20-1
cdr3_nt: TGCAGTGTGCGCTCTGGAAACACCATATATTTT
cdr3_aa: CSVRSGNTIYF

j_call: TRBJ2-5
d_call: TRBD1
clone_size: once
v_call: TRBV30
cdr3_nt: TGTGCCTGGAGGGACAGGGGGCGGGAGACCCAGTACTTC
cdr3_aa: CAWRDRGRETQYF

j_call: TRBJ1-2
d_call: TRBD1
clone_size: .
v_call: TRBV7-9
cdr3_nt: TGTGCCAGCAGCCCTAGGACAGGGGGGACCTATGGCTACACCTTC
cdr3_aa: CASSPRTGGTYGYTF

j_call: TRBJ1-2
d_call: TRBD1
clone_size: .
v_call: TRBV6-5
cdr3_nt: TGTGCCAGCGGTTACGGGACAGGTCAGGGGTACTATGGCTACACCTTC
cdr3_aa: CASGYGTGQGYYGYTF

j_call: TRBJ1-1
d_call: .
clone_size: .
v_call: TRBV9
cdr3_nt: TGTGCCAGCAGCCCCCTGGAACAGATGAACACTGAAGCTTTCTTT
cdr3_aa: CASSPLEQMNTEAFF

j_call: TRBJ2-3
d_call: .
clone_size: few
v_call: TRBV29-1
cdr3_nt: TGCAGCGCCTCTAGCACAGATACGCAGTATTTT
cdr3_aa: CSASSTDTQYF

j_call: TRBJ2-1
d_call: TRBD2
clone_size: .
v_call: TRBV9
cdr3_nt: TGTGCCAGCAGCGCGACTAGCGGGAGTATTAATGAGCAGTTCTTC
cdr3_aa: CASSATSGSINEQFF

j_call: TRBJ2-7
d_call: TRBD2
clone_size: once
v_call: TRBV29-1
cdr3_nt: TGCAGCGCCCGGACTAGCGGGAGCTACGAGCAGTACTTC
cdr3_aa: CSARTSGSYEQYF

j_call: TRBJ1-2
d_call: .
clone_size: .
v_call: TRBV6-1
cdr3_nt: TGTGCCAGCAGTGCGGGACATGCTAACTATGGCTACACCTTC
cdr3_aa: CASSAGHANYGYTF

j_call: TRBJ2-7
d_call: TRBD2
clone_size: once
v_call: TRBV6-1
cdr3_nt: TGTGCCAGCAGTGAAGTCGGGGGGGGTTTGCACGAGCAGTACTTC
cdr3_aa: CASSEVGGGLHEQYF

j_call: TRBJ2-1
d_call: TRBD2
clone_size: .
v_call: TRBV5-1
cdr3_nt: TGCGCCAGCAGCATCAGGACTAGCGGGAACAATGAGCAGTTCTTC
cdr3_aa: CASSIRTSGNNEQFF

j_call: TRBJ1-5
d_call: .
clone_size: .
v_call: TRBV4-1
cdr3_nt: TGCGCCAGCAGCCAAGATTGGACAAATAGCAATCAGCCCCAGCATTTT
cdr3_aa: CASSQDWTNSNQPQHF

j_call: TRBJ2-7
d_call: TRBD2
clone_size: .
v_call: TRBV5-4
cdr3_nt: TGTGCCAGCAGTAAGAGCGGGGGCCGTTCCTACGAGCAGTACTTC
cdr3_aa: CASSKSGGRSYEQYF

j_call: TRBJ1-3
d_call: .
clone_size: .
v_call: TRBV9
cdr3_nt: TGTGCCAGCAGCGGCCGGGGGGGGCCAAGTGGAAACACCATATATTTT
cdr3_aa: CASSGRGGPSGNTIYF

j_call: TRBJ2-3
d_call: .
clone_size: .
v_call: TRBV5-4
cdr3_nt: TGTGCCAGCAGCCCAGCGGCGGGACGCACAGATACGCAGTATTTT
cdr3_aa: CASSPAAGRTDTQYF

j_call: TRBJ2-1
d_call: TRBD1
clone_size: .
v_call: TRBV2
cdr3_nt: TGTGCCAGCACCCTACAGGGGGCCTCCTACAATGAGCAGTTCTTC
cdr3_aa: CASTLQGASYNEQFF

j_call: TRBJ2-5
d_call: TRBD2
clone_size: .
v_call: TRBV28
cdr3_nt: TGTGCCAGCGGTACTGTGGGGGGGGGCCAAGAGACCCAGTACTTC
cdr3_aa: CASGTVGGGQETQYF

j_call: TRBJ2-1
d_call: .
clone_size: .
v_call: TRBV14
cdr3_nt: TGTGCCAGCAGCCAGCGGTCTCTAACGAATGAGCAGTTCTTC
cdr3_aa: CASSQRSLTNEQFF

j_call: TRBJ2-1
d_call: TRBD1
clone_size: .
v_call: TRBV30
cdr3_nt: TGTGCCTGGGGAGTCGAGCCGGGACAGCCTAATGAGCAGTTCTTC
cdr3_aa: CAWGVEPGQPNEQFF

j_call: TRBJ2-5
d_call: .
clone_size: .
v_call: TRBV9
cdr3_nt: TGTGCCAGCAGCGTAGGAGGCGGAGGAAGTCGGGAGACCCAGTACTTC
cdr3_aa: CASSVGGGGSRETQYF

j_call: TRBJ2-4
d_call: TRBD2
clone_size: once
v_call: TRBV19
cdr3_nt: TGTGCCAGTCTTAACAGCGGGGGCAAAAACATTCAGTACTTC
cdr3_aa: CASLNSGGKNIQYF

j_call: TRBJ2-3
d_call: .
clone_size: .
v_call: TRBV2
cdr3_nt: TGTGCCAGCAGGAGGGGGATCGGGACAGATACGCAGTATTTT
cdr3_aa: CASRRGIGTDTQYF

j_call: TRBJ2-5
d_call: TRBD1
clone_size: .
v_call: TRBV28
cdr3_nt: TGTGCCAGCAGCTCCCTAGGGACAGGTCAAGAGACCCAGTACTTC
cdr3_aa: CASSSLGTGQETQYF

j_call: TRBJ1-2
d_call: .
clone_size: once
v_call: TRBV2
cdr3_nt: TGTGCCAGCAGCTTCGACAGTTCCTATGGCTACACCTTC
cdr3_aa: CASSFDSSYGYTF

j_call: TRBJ2-2
d_call: TRBD2
clone_size: few
v_call: TRBV5-4
cdr3_nt: TGTGCCAGCAGCCCGGGACTAGCGGGAGGGTATGGCGGGGAGCTGTTTTTT
cdr3_aa: CASSPGLAGGYGGELFF

j_call: TRBJ2-1
d_call: .
clone_size: once
v_call: TRBV19
cdr3_nt: TGTGCCAGTAGTATAGGACTAGGGGGGGGTGAGCAGTTCTTC
cdr3_aa: CASSIGLGGGEQFF

j_call: TRBJ1-4
d_call: TRBD1
clone_size: .
v_call: TRBV2
cdr3_nt: TGTGCCAGCAGACAACAGGGGACAGAAACTAATGAAAAACTGTTTTTT
cdr3_aa: CASRQQGTETNEKLFF

j_call: TRBJ2-7
d_call: .
clone_size: .
v_call: TRBV2
cdr3_nt: TGTGCCAGCAGTGGGGCCGTGACAGCCTACGAGCAGTACTTC
cdr3_aa: CASSGAVTAYEQYF

j_call: TRBJ1-2
d_call: .
clone_size: .
v_call: TRBV19
cdr3_nt: TGTGCCAGTAGTATAGATCCCTTCCGGGGCTACACCTTC
cdr3_aa: CASSIDPFRGYTF

j_call: TRBJ1-6
d_call: .
clone_size: .
v_call: TRBV5-6
cdr3_nt: TGTGCCAGCAGCTTGGACGGGGGAAATTCACCCCTCCACTTT
cdr3_aa: CASSLDGGNSPLHF

j_call: TRBJ1-1
d_call: .
clone_size: once
v_call: TRBV13
cdr3_nt: TGTGCCAGCAGCTCCCGACAAGGGGAGAACACTGAAGCTTTCTTT
cdr3_aa: CASSSRQGENTEAFF

j_call: TRBJ2-3
d_call: TRBD2
clone_size: .
v_call: TRBV5-1
cdr3_nt: TGCGCCAGCAGTGGGGATGGCGGGGGAATATCAGATACGCAGTATTTT
cdr3_aa: CASSGDGGGISDTQYF

j_call: TRBJ1-4
d_call: TRBD1
clone_size: .
v_call: TRBV2
cdr3_nt: TGTGCCACCGAGCGGACAGGGGTTAATGAAAAACTGTTTTTT
cdr3_aa: CATERTGVNEKLFF

j_call: TRBJ2-5
d_call: .
clone_size: .
v_call: TRBV5-1
cdr3_nt: TGCGCCAGCAGCTTCAACGGGGGGCAACCGCGGGAGACCCAGTACTTC
cdr3_aa: CASSFNGGQPRETQYF

j_call: TRBJ1-1
d_call: .
clone_size: .
v_call: TRBV2
cdr3_nt: TGTGCCAGCAGCCCCGAGCCCCGAAGTACTGAAGCTTTCTTT
cdr3_aa: CASSPEPRSTEAFF

j_call: TRBJ1-2
d_call: .
clone_size: .
v_call: TRBV2
cdr3_nt: TGTGCCAGCAGTGAGCGTCCGGTGAGGGGCTACACCTTC
cdr3_aa: CASSERPVRGYTF

j_call: TRBJ2-7
d_call: .
clone_size: .
v_call: TRBV6-1
cdr3_nt: TGTGCCAGCAGGAGAGACTCGGGACAAACCTACGAGCAGTACTTC
cdr3_aa: CASRRDSGQTYEQYF

j_call: TRBJ1-4
d_call: .
clone_size: .
v_call: TRBV19
cdr3_nt: TGTGCCAGTAGTATAGATGGGCCAGGGGATGAAAAACTGTTTTTT
cdr3_aa: CASSIDGPGDEKLFF

j_call: TRBJ2-2
d_call: TRBD2
clone_size: .
v_call: TRBV5-6
cdr3_nt: TGTGCCAGCAGCTCACCCGTCGGGGGGGCCACCACCGGGGAGCTGTTTTTT
cdr3_aa: CASSSPVGGATTGELFF

j_call: TRBJ1-5
d_call: TRBD1
clone_size: .
v_call: TRBV6-5
cdr3_nt: TGTGCCAGCAGTGACAGGGGCTATCAGCCCCAGCATTTT
cdr3_aa: CASSDRGYQPQHF

j_call: TRBJ2-7
d_call: .
clone_size: few
v_call: TRBV18
cdr3_nt: TGTGCCAGCTCAACTTCCTACGAGCAGTACTTC
cdr3_aa: CASSTSYEQYF

j_call: TRBJ2-3
d_call: .
clone_size: few
v_call: TRBV5-1
cdr3_nt: TGCGCCAGCGCGGTTCCGGGATCAGATACGCAGTATTTT
cdr3_aa: CASAVPGSDTQYF

j_call: TRBJ1-1
d_call: .
clone_size: .
v_call: TRBV11-3
cdr3_nt: TGTGCCAGCAGCTTTCAGGATGGCACTGAAGCTTTCTTT
cdr3_aa: CASSFQDGTEAFF

j_call: TRBJ1-1
d_call: .
clone_size: .
v_call: TRBV6-6
cdr3_nt: TGTGCCAGCACTTTACCGCAGTGGAACACTGAAGCTTTCTTT
cdr3_aa: CASTLPQWNTEAFF

j_call: TRBJ2-5
d_call: .
clone_size: .
v_call: TRBV9
cdr3_nt: TGTGCCAGCAGCCTACAGGGAACCCCCCCAGAGACCCAGTACTTC
cdr3_aa: CASSLQGTPPETQYF

j_call: TRBJ2-3
d_call: .
clone_size: .
v_call: TRBV5-1
cdr3_nt: TGCGCCAGCAGCTCAACGGGGACAGATACGCAGTATTTT
cdr3_aa: CASSSTGTDTQYF

j_call: TRBJ1-1
d_call: .
clone_size: .
v_call: TRBV2
cdr3_nt: TGTGCCAGCACCAATGGGGGGATTAGCACTGAAGCTTTCTTT
cdr3_aa: CASTNGGISTEAFF

j_call: TRBJ2-7
d_call: .
clone_size: .
v_call: TRBV9
cdr3_nt: TGTGCCAGCAGCAAACGGGACTTAGCCTACGAGCAGTACTTC
cdr3_aa: CASSKRDLAYEQYF